These T cell receptor beta chains were read from a single sample in a study of CD8+ T cells in alopecia areata. Clones were read by immunoSEQ multiplex PCR, and TCRdb kept only the in-frame ones, dropping some. The profile covers about 210,000 clones, with under 70% appearing a single time and 0.95% to 1.5% taken by the ten largest. The sequencing here drew on CD4+ T cells sorted from blood, taken around week 44, from a patient treated with tofacitinib. The source is a human donor with alopecia areata. Both conserved end residues are part of each CDR3. The D gene is left open where the match is weak. Clone sizes are given selectively: once, few, many, or a class where the clone is expanded.

abundance | len | j_gene | d_gene | v_gene | CDR3aa | CDR3nt
- | 11 | TRBJ1-1 | - | TRBV6-1 | CASSEKLEAFF | TGTGCCAGCAGCGAGAAACTTGAAGCTTTCTTT
- | 15 | TRBJ1-4 | - | TRBV9 | CASSVRGERDEKLFF | TGTGCCAGCAGCGTACGGGGTGAACGGGATGAAAAACTGTTTTTT
- | 14 | TRBJ1-4 | - | TRBV5-6 | CASSETAAWGKLFF | TGTGCCAGCAGCGAAACAGCCGCCTGGGGAAAACTGTTTTTT
- | 14 | TRBJ1-1 | - | TRBV19 | CASSKWTENTEAFF | TGTGCCAGTAGTAAGTGGACGGAGAACACTGAAGCTTTCTTT
- | 14 | TRBJ1-1 | - | TRBV4-1 | CASSQGSSNTEAFF | TGCGCCAGCAGCCAAGGGTCATCGAACACTGAAGCTTTCTTT
- | 14 | TRBJ1-6 | TRBD1 | TRBV30 | CAWTLGQGGSPLHF | TGTGCCTGGACCTTGGGACAGGGGGGATCACCCCTCCACTTT
- | 15 | TRBJ1-1 | - | TRBV5-6 | CASSSPSLGGTEAFF | TGTGCCAGCAGCTCCCCCAGCCTGGGGGGGACTGAAGCTTTCTTT
- | 14 | TRBJ1-2 | - | TRBV7-2 | CASTYNRRVYGYTF | TGTGCCAGCACCTATAATAGACGCGTCTATGGCTACACCTTC
- | 13 | TRBJ1-4 | - | TRBV29-1 | CSVYRVGGEKLFF | TGCAGCGTTTACAGGGTCGGAGGGGAAAAACTGTTTTTT
- | 12 | TRBJ1-1 | - | TRBV30 | CAWSQGMPEAFF | TGTGCCTGGAGTCAGGGTATGCCTGAAGCTTTCTTT
- | 15 | TRBJ1-1 | TRBD1 | TRBV5-5 | CASSATPGGNTEAFF | TGTGCCAGCAGCGCAACCCCAGGGGGCAACACTGAAGCTTTCTTT
- | 11 | TRBJ1-1 | - | TRBV5-1 | CASSLGNEAFF | TGCGCCAGCAGCTTGGGCAATGAAGCTTTCTTT
once | 14 | TRBJ2-7 | - | TRBV9 | CASSPTGANLEQYF | TGTGCCAGCAGCCCCACGGGGGCCAACTTGGAGCAGTACTTC
- | 13 | TRBJ2-5 | - | TRBV30 | CAWSGTEQETQYF | TGTGCCTGGAGTGGGACAGAGCAAGAGACCCAGTACTTC
- | 15 | TRBJ1-6 | - | TRBV6-1 | CASSQGRTGNSPLHF | TGTGCCAGCAGCCAAGGTCGGACGGGAAATTCACCCCTCCACTTT
few | 13 | TRBJ1-1 | - | TRBV15 | CATAGLRDTEAFF | TGTGCCACTGCTGGCCTGAGGGACACTGAAGCTTTCTTT
- | 12 | TRBJ2-7 | - | TRBV5-1 | CASSLEGNEQYF | TGCGCCAGCAGCTTGGAGGGAAACGAGCAGTACTTC
- | 12 | TRBJ2-1 | - | TRBV10-1 | CASSNPGDEQFF | TGCGCCAGCTCGAACCCAGGGGATGAGCAGTTCTTC
few | 14 | TRBJ1-1 | - | TRBV29-1 | CSVSRQRTVTEAFF | TGCAGCGTTTCCCGACAGAGAACCGTCACTGAAGCTTTCTTT
once | 14 | TRBJ1-1 | - | TRBV7-3 | CASSPGPANTEAFF | TGTGCCAGCAGCCCGGGTCCGGCAAACACTGAAGCTTTCTTT